This T cell receptor beta chain is from a study of blood T cell repertoires in COVID-19. Study background: Sites across the United States, Italy and Spain contributed samples from acute and convalescent COVID-19. From T cells, B-cell-depleted T cells, or PBMCs came the material, which was cDNA or gDNA.

The V and J ends lost 10 bases and 9 bases respectively, with 8 bases between them. The CDR3 has 8 residues. In the original workflow: How many nucleated cells were present was estimated from reference gene primer amplification. Profiling relied on immunoSEQ multiplex PCR, and the TCRdb table lists in-frame clones only, not all of them. The DNA gave D and trimming, while V, J and clone size come from that table. The table shows 60,000 to 95,000 clones, with around 74% occurring only once. Sequenced input: peripheral blood. The chain uses TRBV5-3 and TRBJ2-7, with a possible D match to TRBD2 (5 bases). TRBV5-3 is flagged as an ORF with uncertain function. The receptor was isolated from a human donor with acute or convalescent COVID-19. The donor label of this sample is uncertain. CDR3 sequence reads: CARRGQYV. Here the CDR3 DNA reads TGTGCCCGACGGGGGCAGTACGTC.